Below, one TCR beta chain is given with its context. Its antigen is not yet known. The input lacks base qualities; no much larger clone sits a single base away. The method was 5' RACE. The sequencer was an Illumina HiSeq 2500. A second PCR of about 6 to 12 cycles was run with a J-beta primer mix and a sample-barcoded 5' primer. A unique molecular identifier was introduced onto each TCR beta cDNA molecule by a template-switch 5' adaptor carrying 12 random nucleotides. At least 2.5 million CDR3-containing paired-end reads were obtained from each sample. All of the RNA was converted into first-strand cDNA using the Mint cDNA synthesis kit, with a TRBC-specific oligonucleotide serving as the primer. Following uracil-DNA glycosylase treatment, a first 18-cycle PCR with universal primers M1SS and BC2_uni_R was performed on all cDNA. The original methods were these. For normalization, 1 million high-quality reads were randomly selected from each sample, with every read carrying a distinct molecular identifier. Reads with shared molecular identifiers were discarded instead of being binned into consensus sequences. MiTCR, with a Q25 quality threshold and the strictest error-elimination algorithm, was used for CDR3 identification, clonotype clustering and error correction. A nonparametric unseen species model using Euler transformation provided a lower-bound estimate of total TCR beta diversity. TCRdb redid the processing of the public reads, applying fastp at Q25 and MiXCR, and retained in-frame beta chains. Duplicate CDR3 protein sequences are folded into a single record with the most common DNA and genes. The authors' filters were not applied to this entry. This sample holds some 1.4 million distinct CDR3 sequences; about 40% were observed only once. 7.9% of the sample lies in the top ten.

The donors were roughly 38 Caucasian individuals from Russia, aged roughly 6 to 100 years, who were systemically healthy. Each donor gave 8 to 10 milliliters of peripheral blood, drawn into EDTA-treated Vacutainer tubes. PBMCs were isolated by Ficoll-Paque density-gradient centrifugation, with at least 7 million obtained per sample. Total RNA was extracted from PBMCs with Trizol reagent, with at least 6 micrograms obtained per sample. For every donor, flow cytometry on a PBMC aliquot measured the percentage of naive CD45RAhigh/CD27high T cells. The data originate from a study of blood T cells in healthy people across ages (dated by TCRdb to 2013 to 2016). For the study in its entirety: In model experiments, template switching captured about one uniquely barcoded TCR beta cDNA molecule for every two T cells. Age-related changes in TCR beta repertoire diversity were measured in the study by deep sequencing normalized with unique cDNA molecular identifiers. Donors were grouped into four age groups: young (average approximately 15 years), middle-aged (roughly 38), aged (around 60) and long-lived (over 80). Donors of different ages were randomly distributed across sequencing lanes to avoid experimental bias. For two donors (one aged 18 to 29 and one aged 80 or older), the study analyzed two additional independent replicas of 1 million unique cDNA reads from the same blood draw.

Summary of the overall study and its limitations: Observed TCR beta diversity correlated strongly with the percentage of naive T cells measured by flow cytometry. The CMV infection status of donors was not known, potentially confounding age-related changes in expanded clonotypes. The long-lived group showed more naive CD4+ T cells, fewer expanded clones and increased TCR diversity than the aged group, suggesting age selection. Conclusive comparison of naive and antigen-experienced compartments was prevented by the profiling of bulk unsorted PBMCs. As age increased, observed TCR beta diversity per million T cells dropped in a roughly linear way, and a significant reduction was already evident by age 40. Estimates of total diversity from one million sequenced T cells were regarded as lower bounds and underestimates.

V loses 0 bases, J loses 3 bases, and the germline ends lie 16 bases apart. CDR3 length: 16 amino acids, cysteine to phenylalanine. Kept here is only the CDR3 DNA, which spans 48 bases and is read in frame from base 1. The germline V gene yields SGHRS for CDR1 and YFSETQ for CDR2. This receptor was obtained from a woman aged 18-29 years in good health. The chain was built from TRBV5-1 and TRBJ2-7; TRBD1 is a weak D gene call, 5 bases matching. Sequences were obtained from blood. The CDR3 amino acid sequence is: CASSLVPTGAVYEQYF. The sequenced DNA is TGCGCCAGCAGCTTGGTCCCAACAGGCGCGGTCTACGAGCAGTACTTC.